The 15 T cell receptor beta chains in this list originate from one sample, sequenced in a study of cytomegalovirus exposure and HLA in healthy donors. Use of 60 Vbeta and 13 Jbeta primers characterized the PCR. Method: immunoSEQ multiplex PCR; TCRdb's copy keeps in-frame clones and lacks some. The top ten clones hold approximately 4% of a sample with more than 100,000 clones, less than 80% of them seen once. The sequencing sample was made of PBMCs. The source is a man aged 50 to 59 in good health and CMV-seropositive.

This clone came up once. The chain carries TRBV15 and TRBJ1-2; unclear D gene. Germline values: CDR1 LNHNV, CDR2 YYDKDF (reference sequence). The length of the CDR3 is 15 residues. V was trimmed by 0 bases and J by 2 bases, leaving 10 bases between them. CDR3 residues: CATSRDPSLNYGYTF. The CDR3 bases are TGTGCCACCAGCAGAGATCCGTCACTAAACTATGGCTACACCTTC.

The chain employs TRBV2 and TRBJ2-5; the D gene is possibly TRBD2 (5 bases). Trimming stripped 3 bases from V and 5 bases from J, with 13 bases between. The CDR3 consists of 14 residues. CDR1 is SNHLY and CDR2 is FYNNEI in the germline V gene. In DNA form, the CDR3 reads TGTGCCAGCAGTGACCTTCGGGGAAGTGAGACCCAGTACTTC. Translation: CASSDLRGSETQYF.

This chain joins TRBV15 and TRBJ2-1; possible D gene TRBD1, 6 bases. Trimming took 4 bases from V and 6 from J, leaving 16 bases between them. Germline lookup yields CDR1 LNHNV and CDR2 YYDKDF (reference sequence). The CDR3 covers 15 residues. The CDR3 DNA reads TGTGCCACCAGCACCTTATTCAAACAGGGCAATGAGCAGTTCTTC. The encoded protein is CATSTLFKQGNEQFF.

The rearrangement joins TRBV5-1 to TRBJ2-5, with 7 bases identical to TRBD2. This CDR3 is built from 17 residues. Germline V gene lookup returns CDR1 SGHRS and CDR2 YFSETQ. The V and J ends lost 4 bases and 5 bases, in that order; junction bases with no gene match: 17. CDR3 region: CASSPSPSGTPGETQYF. The CDR3 nucleotides are TGCGCCAGCAGCCCGTCCCCCAGCGGGACCCCCGGTGAGACCCAGTACTTC.

This clone was counted between two and nine times. The junction departs from the called germline gene at one end, perhaps through a read error. The chain is built from TRBV15 and TRBJ1-2; no firm D call. The CDR3 consists of 13 residues. Germline V CDR1 and CDR2: LNHNV, YYDKDF (reference sequence). This CDR3 is CATRRERTDGYTF. CDR3 bases: TGTGCCACCAGGAGAGAACGTACAGATGGCTACACCTTC.

The CDR3 loop reads CASSLDIASFGGYTF. The CDR3 DNA is TGTGCCAGCAGCTTGGACATAGCCTCTTTCGGGGGCTACACCTTC. The chain links TRBV5-4 to TRBJ1-2, with D hard to call. CDR1 and CDR2 from the germline V gene are SGHNT and YYREEE (reference sequence). V shed 0 bases and J shed 8 bases, with 17 bases lying between them. The CDR3 is 15 amino acids.

A note on this clone: A read error may account for a junction end that differs from germline. The chain couples TRBV4-1 to TRBJ1-2, with D perhaps matching TRBD1 (5 bases). This CDR3 is built from 17 residues. Germline V gene sequence: CDR1 MGHRA, CDR2 YSYEKL. Here the CDR3 DNA reads TGCGCCAGCAGCAAAGATAGCGGGACCCCCTCTCGGGGTGGCTACACCTTC. Its protein product is CASSKDSGTPSRGGYTF.

The rearrangement links TRBV5-8 to TRBJ2-2; 8 nucleotides match TRBD2. The germline gives CDR1 SGHTS, CDR2 YDEGEE. This CDR3 contains 17 residues. Unmatched junction bases numbered 6, after V lost 2 bases and J lost 0 bases. The CDR3: CASSLPTSGANTGELFF. The CDR3 DNA follows: TGTGCCAGCAGCTTACCCACTAGCGGAGCGAACACCGGGGAGCTGTTTTTT.

This clone was counted a single time. The rearrangement joins TRBV11-1 to TRBJ2-4; TRBD1 matches at 8 bases. Germline V CDR1 and CDR2: SGHAT, FQDESV (reference sequence). With 5 bases clipped from V and 9 bases from J, the junction kept 9 bases outside the gene matches. CDR3 length equals 14 residues. The CDR3 bases are TGTGCCAGCAGCCCCTCGGGACAGGTCCGCATTCAGTACTTC. Its protein product is CASSPSGQVRIQYF.

V is TRBV6-5 and J is TRBJ2-1; no reliable D call. Germline V lookup: CDR1 MNHEY, CDR2 SVGAGI. The CDR3 extends over 12 amino acids. V lost 8 bases to trimming and J lost 5 bases, with 10 bases between them. CDR3 DNA sequence: TGTGCCAGCGGCAGGCAAGACAATGAGCAGTTCTTC. Amino acids: CASGRQDNEQFF.

The chain combines TRBV2 with TRBJ1-2, with TRBD1 matching 8 bases. The CDR3 runs 13 residues. The J segment lost 5 bases and the V segment lost 4 bases, leaving 3 bases of the junction unmatched. Germline V lookup: CDR1 SNHLY, CDR2 FYNNEI. CDR3 protein: CASSGQGRYGYTF. DNA for the CDR3: TGTGCCAGCAGTGGACAGGGGAGGTATGGCTACACCTTC.

This clone occurred a few times. Other DNA sequences in this sample translate to the same CDR3. V usage is TRBV7-2 and J usage is TRBJ1-1; 7 bases fit TRBD1. Germline assignment: CDR1 SGHTA and CDR2 FQGNSA. The CDR3 covers 15 residues. The V segment lost 4 bases and the J segment 0 bases; nucleotides outside the gene matches: 5. The DNA for the CDR3 is TGTGCCAGCAGCTCGTCCGGGACAGTGAACACTGAAGCTTTCTTT. Amino acids: CASSSSGTVNTEAFF. Together with reference TRBV7-2 and TRBJ1-1, the CDR3 gives the full variable domain: GAGVSQSPSNKVTEKGKDVELRCDPISGHTALYWYRQSLGQGLEFLIYFQGNSAPDKSGLPSDRFSAERTGGSVSTLTIQRTQQEDSAVYLCASSSSGTVNTEAFFGQGTRLTVV.

This clone was seen a handful of times. The chain carries TRBV28 and TRBJ1-1; 7 nucleotides agree with TRBD1. V shed 5 bases, J shed 6 bases, and the junction held 9 bases outside the gene matches. The germline gives CDR1 MDHEN, CDR2 SYDVKM. This CDR3 region has 14 residues. CDR3 amino acids: CASSPYQGGAEAFF. CDR3 bases: TGTGCCAGCAGTCCCTATCAGGGGGGAGCTGAAGCTTTCTTT.

The rearrangement joins TRBV11-3 to TRBJ2-7; 9 nucleotides line up with TRBD1. Germline trimming cut 6 bases from V and 6 bases from J; bases unmatched to any gene: 9. The CDR3 runs 14 residues. The germline gives CDR1 SGHNT, CDR2 YENEEA. The CDR3 nucleotides read TGTGCCAGCAGGGGACAGGGAGTTTTGGGCGAGCAGTACTTC. It specifies CASRGQGVLGEQYF.

This clone was found once. This chain links TRBV25-1 with TRBJ2-7; 7 bases line up with TRBD1. The CDR3 consists of 15 residues. Germline trimming cut 1 base from V and 3 bases from J; bases unmatched to any gene: 6. From germline, CDR1 is MGHDK and CDR2 SYGVNS. CDR3 amino acids: CASSELTGYNYEQYF. The CDR3 nucleotides are TGTGCCAGCAGTGAATTGACAGGGTATAACTACGAGCAGTACTTC.